This T cell receptor beta chain is from a study of Ad26.COV2.S vaccination and SARS-CoV-2 variants. About this clone itself: No antigen is known for it.

The study's findings and limits: Measurement of non-spike TCR breadth gave similar results in vaccine and placebo recipients.

The method was immunoSEQ multiplex PCR; TCRdb's version includes in-frame clones alone and lacks a portion of them. The sample includes fewer than 400,000 clones, about 82% of them seen just once. Noted treatment: around 19 received Ad26.COV2.S at low or high dose, single or two shots; roughly five received placebo; per-sample allocation not given. The samples were gathered on day 63 after the first injection of vaccine or placebo. This Boston cohort included adults aged 18-55 years. The specimen comprised peripheral blood, sampled in a trial of Ad26.COV2.S vaccine versus placebo. This sequence was found in a person between 18 and 59 years old who received the Ad26.COV2.S COVID-19 vaccine or a placebo.

CDR3 loop: CASSQDSGGTGWAEAFF. The CDR3 nucleotides are TGCGCCAGCAGCCAAGATTCGGGAGGAACAGGCTGGGCTGAAGCTTTCTTT. This chain links TRBV4-3 with TRBJ1-1, with D perhaps matching TRBD1 (5 bases). The CDR3 covers 17 residues. Germline V gives CDR1 LGHNA, CDR2 YSLEER. Trimming removed 0 bases at V and 6 bases at J, with 20 bases between.